The entry that follows covers one TCR beta chain sequence. Sequenced by immunoSEQ multiplex PCR; TCRdb stores in-frame clones only, minus some. The sample holds approximately 150,000 clones; about 91% are singletons and the top ten take about 1.7%. The data stem from a study of control samples from healthy donors and cancer patients. Trimming shortened V by 2 bases and J by 2 bases, and 9 bases separated the two germline ends. The CDR3 is made up of 14 amino acids. Germline V gene lookup returns CDR1 LGHDT and CDR2 YNNKEL (reference sequence). The chain combines TRBV3-1 (or the pseudogene TRBV3-2) with TRBJ1-2; possible D gene TRBD1, 6 bases. Source material: blood. The source is a man between 18 and 35 years old in good health. This CDR3 is CASSQYRENYGYTF. The CDR3 region has the DNA TGTGCCAGCAGCCAATACAGGGAAAACTATGGCTACACCTTC.